A selection of T cell receptor beta chains follows, all from one sample in a study of PD-L1 blockade in urothelial cancer. This table comes from immunoSEQ multiplex PCR, and its TCRdb copy is limited to in-frame clones, with some not included. Seen here are tens of thousands of clones, around 85% observed once, and the top ten hold 16%. The sample in question was PBMCs, obtained around atezolizumab (anti-PD-L1) treatment. The receptors come from a man aged 55 to 70 with urothelial cancer. Both conserved end residues are part of each CDR3. The D gene is left open where the match is weak. Clone size appears in some rows only: once, few, many, or a class for an expanded clone.

j_call: TRBJ2-1
clone_size: NA
d_call: NA
v_call: TRBV6-6
cdr3_aa: CASIPSVRGGYNEQFF
cdr3_nt: TGTGCCAGCATCCCGAGCGTGAGGGGGGGCTACAATGAGCAGTTCTTC

j_call: TRBJ1-5
clone_size: NA
d_call: NA
v_call: TRBV10-2
cdr3_aa: CASSERNQPQHF
cdr3_nt: TGCGCCAGCAGTGAGCGGAATCAGCCCCAGCATTTT

j_call: TRBJ2-7
clone_size: NA
d_call: NA
v_call: TRBV28
cdr3_aa: CASSPQDRDYEQYF
cdr3_nt: TGTGCCAGCAGTCCCCAGGACAGAGATTACGAGCAGTACTTC

j_call: TRBJ1-1
clone_size: NA
d_call: TRBD1
v_call: TRBV10-1
cdr3_aa: CASRETGGHGAEAFF
cdr3_nt: TGCGCCAGCAGAGAGACAGGGGGCCACGGGGCTGAAGCTTTCTTT

j_call: TRBJ1-2
clone_size: NA
d_call: TRBD1
v_call: TRBV7-3
cdr3_aa: CASSTDRGVGYTF
cdr3_nt: TGTGCCAGCAGCACGGACAGGGGAGTCGGCTACACCTTC

j_call: TRBJ2-2
clone_size: NA
d_call: NA
v_call: TRBV7-3
cdr3_aa: CASSPLPAGELFF
cdr3_nt: TGTGCCAGCAGCCCCCTCCCCGCCGGGGAGCTGTTTTTT

j_call: TRBJ2-5
clone_size: NA
d_call: NA
v_call: TRBV7-3
cdr3_aa: CASSLSSEETQYF
cdr3_nt: TGTGCCAGCAGCTTGTCTAGCGAAGAGACCCAGTACTTC

j_call: TRBJ2-7
clone_size: NA
d_call: NA
v_call: TRBV2
cdr3_aa: CASTVAAGGYEQYF
cdr3_nt: TGTGCCAGCACCGTGGCGGCAGGGGGGTACGAGCAGTACTTC

j_call: TRBJ2-7
clone_size: NA
d_call: NA
v_call: TRBV9
cdr3_aa: CASSPGGSYEQYF
cdr3_nt: TGTGCCAGCAGCCCCGGGGGATCCTACGAGCAGTACTTC

j_call: TRBJ1-2
clone_size: few
d_call: TRBD1
v_call: TRBV29-1
cdr3_aa: CSAEALTGGAWYGYTF
cdr3_nt: TGCAGCGCCGAGGCGTTAACAGGGGGCGCCTGGTATGGCTACACCTTC

j_call: TRBJ2-5
clone_size: NA
d_call: TRBD2
v_call: TRBV7-2
cdr3_aa: CASSSLGLAGDQETQYF
cdr3_nt: TGTGCCAGCAGCTCTCTAGGACTAGCGGGAGACCAAGAGACCCAGTACTTC

j_call: TRBJ2-7
clone_size: NA
d_call: NA
v_call: TRBV5-1
cdr3_aa: CASSGWRGGGYEQYF
cdr3_nt: TGCGCCAGCAGCGGGTGGCGGGGAGGAGGATACGAGCAGTACTTC

j_call: TRBJ2-3
clone_size: NA
d_call: TRBD1
v_call: TRBV10-3
cdr3_aa: CATQPGQGTDTQYF
cdr3_nt: TGTGCCACTCAACCGGGACAGGGCACAGATACGCAGTATTTT

j_call: TRBJ2-3
clone_size: once
d_call: TRBD1
v_call: TRBV6-5
cdr3_aa: CASSYSTGGADTQYF
cdr3_nt: TGTGCCAGCAGTTACTCGACAGGGGGTGCAGATACGCAGTATTTT

j_call: TRBJ2-7
clone_size: NA
d_call: NA
v_call: TRBV20-1
cdr3_aa: CSRQVRNEQYF
cdr3_nt: TGCAGCAGACAGGTCCGGAACGAGCAGTACTTC

j_call: TRBJ1-5
clone_size: few
d_call: NA
v_call: TRBV6-5
cdr3_aa: CASSYKWGVGQPQHF
cdr3_nt: TGTGCCAGCAGTTACAAGTGGGGCGTGGGTCAGCCCCAGCATTTT

j_call: TRBJ2-1
clone_size: NA
d_call: NA
v_call: TRBV21-1
cdr3_aa: CASSKADSIGNNEQFF
cdr3_nt: TGTGCCAGCAGCAAAGCAGACAGTATTGGGAACAATGAGCAGTTCTTC

j_call: TRBJ1-6
clone_size: NA
d_call: NA
v_call: TRBV9
cdr3_aa: CASSGGSGEGSPLHF
cdr3_nt: TGTGCCAGCAGCGGCGGTAGTGGGGAGGGCTCACCCCTCCACTTT

j_call: TRBJ1-1
clone_size: NA
d_call: NA
v_call: TRBV21-1
cdr3_aa: CASSKVWGGTEAFF
cdr3_nt: TGTGCCAGCAGCAAAGTGTGGGGGGGCACTGAAGCTTTCTTT

j_call: TRBJ2-7
clone_size: few
d_call: TRBD1
v_call: TRBV10-3
cdr3_aa: CAIRGTGRSYEQYF
cdr3_nt: TGTGCCATCAGGGGGACAGGGAGGTCCTACGAGCAGTACTTC

j_call: TRBJ2-2
clone_size: NA
d_call: TRBD1
v_call: TRBV4-1
cdr3_aa: CASSRGQGVDTGELFF
cdr3_nt: TGCGCCAGCAGCCGGGGACAGGGGGTAGACACCGGGGAGCTGTTTTTT

j_call: TRBJ2-3
clone_size: NA
d_call: TRBD1
v_call: TRBV5-1
cdr3_aa: CASSLGQGGTDTQYF
cdr3_nt: TGCGCCAGCAGCTTAGGACAGGGAGGCACAGATACGCAGTATTTT

j_call: TRBJ2-1
clone_size: NA
d_call: NA
v_call: TRBV2
cdr3_aa: CASSEGRGRPSDNEQFF
cdr3_nt: TGTGCCAGCAGTGAAGGGCGAGGGCGTCCCTCCGACAATGAGCAGTTCTTC

j_call: TRBJ2-7
clone_size: NA
d_call: NA
v_call: TRBV18
cdr3_aa: CASSPPTRDSGYEQYF
cdr3_nt: TGTGCCAGCTCACCACCGACGCGGGACTCGGGCTACGAGCAGTACTTC

j_call: TRBJ1-6
clone_size: NA
d_call: NA
v_call: TRBV27
cdr3_aa: CASSPLTRLESPLHF
cdr3_nt: TGTGCCAGCAGTCCACTAACACGGTTAGAATCACCCCTCCACTTT

j_call: TRBJ2-1
clone_size: few
d_call: NA
v_call: TRBV29-1
cdr3_aa: CSVLIAVIEQFF
cdr3_nt: TGCAGCGTTTTAATAGCGGTAATTGAGCAGTTCTTC

j_call: TRBJ2-5
clone_size: NA
d_call: TRBD1
v_call: TRBV28
cdr3_aa: CASRRRDRGRQETQYF
cdr3_nt: TGTGCCAGCAGGCGAAGGGACAGGGGGCGACAAGAGACCCAGTACTTC

j_call: TRBJ2-5
clone_size: NA
d_call: NA
v_call: TRBV9
cdr3_aa: CASSVARETQYF
cdr3_nt: TGTGCCAGCAGCGTAGCGCGAGAGACCCAGTACTTC

j_call: TRBJ1-2
clone_size: NA
d_call: TRBD1
v_call: TRBV19
cdr3_aa: CASTGQGLHYGYTF
cdr3_nt: TGTGCCAGTACTGGACAGGGCCTGCACTATGGCTACACCTTC

j_call: TRBJ2-1
clone_size: NA
d_call: NA
v_call: TRBV10-3
cdr3_aa: CAITRSRGSDEQFF
cdr3_nt: TGTGCCATAACCAGGTCTAGGGGTTCGGATGAGCAGTTCTTC

j_call: TRBJ1-1
clone_size: NA
d_call: NA
v_call: TRBV28
cdr3_aa: CASSLPGPTEAFF
cdr3_nt: TGTGCCAGCAGTTTACCCGGTCCTACTGAAGCTTTCTTT

j_call: TRBJ1-4
clone_size: NA
d_call: NA
v_call: TRBV29-1
cdr3_aa: CSAVGSRGVNEKLFF
cdr3_nt: TGCAGCGCCGTAGGGTCGCGGGGGGTTAATGAAAAACTGTTTTTT

j_call: TRBJ2-1
clone_size: NA
d_call: NA
v_call: TRBV9
cdr3_aa: CASSAPNYNEQFF
cdr3_nt: TGTGCCAGCAGCGCCCCCAACTACAATGAGCAGTTCTTC